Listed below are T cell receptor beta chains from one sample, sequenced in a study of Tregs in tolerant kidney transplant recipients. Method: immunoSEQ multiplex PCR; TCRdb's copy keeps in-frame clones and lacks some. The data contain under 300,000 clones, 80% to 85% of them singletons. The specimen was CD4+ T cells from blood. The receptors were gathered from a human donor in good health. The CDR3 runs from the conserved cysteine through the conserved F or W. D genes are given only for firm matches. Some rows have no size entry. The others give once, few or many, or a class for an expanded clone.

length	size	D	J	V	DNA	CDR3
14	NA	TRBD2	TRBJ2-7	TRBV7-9	TGTGCCAGCAGCACGGGGGGGTCCTCCTACGAGCAGTACTTC	CASSTGGSSYEQYF
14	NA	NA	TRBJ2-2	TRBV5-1	TGCGCCAGCAGCTTTGGGAGTAACACCGGGGAGCTGTTTTTT	CASSFGSNTGELFF
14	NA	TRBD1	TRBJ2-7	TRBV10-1	TGCGCCAGCAGTACAGGGGGTGGTATCTACGAGCAGTACTTC	CASSTGGGIYEQYF
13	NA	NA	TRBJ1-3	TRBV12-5	TGTGCTAGTGGTTATTCCTCAAGTAACACCATATATTTT	CASGYSSSNTIYF
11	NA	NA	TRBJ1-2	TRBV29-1	TGCAGCGCAGCAGCTAACTATGGCTACACCTTC	CSAAANYGYTF
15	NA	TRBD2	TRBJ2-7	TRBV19	TGTGCCAGTAGTATTACTAGCGGGAAAACATACGAGCAGTACTTC	CASSITSGKTYEQYF
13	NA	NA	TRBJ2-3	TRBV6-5	TGTGCCAGCAGCCGAACTAGCAGAGATACGCAGTATTTT	CASSRTSRDTQYF
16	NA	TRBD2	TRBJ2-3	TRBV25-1	TGTGCCAGCAGTACCGGGACTAGCGGCGCCACAGATACGCAGTATTTT	CASSTGTSGATDTQYF
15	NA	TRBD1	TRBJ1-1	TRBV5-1	TGCGCCAGCAGCGCTGACAGGGCGATGAACACTGAAGCTTTCTTT	CASSADRAMNTEAFF
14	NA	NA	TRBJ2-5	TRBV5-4	TGTGCCAGCAGCTTAAAGGGGGTGGAAGAGACCCAGTACTTC	CASSLKGVEETQYF
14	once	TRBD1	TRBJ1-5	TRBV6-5	TGTGCCAGCAGCTCGGACAGGGTTAAACAGCCCCAGCATTTT	CASSSDRVKQPQHF